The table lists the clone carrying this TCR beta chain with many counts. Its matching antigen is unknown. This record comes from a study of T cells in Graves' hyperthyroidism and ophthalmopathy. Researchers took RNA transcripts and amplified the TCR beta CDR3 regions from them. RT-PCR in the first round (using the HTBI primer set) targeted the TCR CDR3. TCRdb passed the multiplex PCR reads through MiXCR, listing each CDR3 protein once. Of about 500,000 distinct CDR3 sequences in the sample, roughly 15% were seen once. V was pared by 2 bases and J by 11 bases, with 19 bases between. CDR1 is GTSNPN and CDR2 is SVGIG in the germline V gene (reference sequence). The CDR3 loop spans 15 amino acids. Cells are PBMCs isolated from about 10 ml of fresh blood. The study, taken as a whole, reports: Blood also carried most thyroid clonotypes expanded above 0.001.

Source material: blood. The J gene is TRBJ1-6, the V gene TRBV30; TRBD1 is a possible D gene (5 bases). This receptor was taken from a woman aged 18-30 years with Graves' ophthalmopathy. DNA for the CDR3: TGTGCCTGGAGTCCGCACACGACAGCCGGGCCACCCCTCCACTTT. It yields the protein CAWSPHTTAGPPLHF.